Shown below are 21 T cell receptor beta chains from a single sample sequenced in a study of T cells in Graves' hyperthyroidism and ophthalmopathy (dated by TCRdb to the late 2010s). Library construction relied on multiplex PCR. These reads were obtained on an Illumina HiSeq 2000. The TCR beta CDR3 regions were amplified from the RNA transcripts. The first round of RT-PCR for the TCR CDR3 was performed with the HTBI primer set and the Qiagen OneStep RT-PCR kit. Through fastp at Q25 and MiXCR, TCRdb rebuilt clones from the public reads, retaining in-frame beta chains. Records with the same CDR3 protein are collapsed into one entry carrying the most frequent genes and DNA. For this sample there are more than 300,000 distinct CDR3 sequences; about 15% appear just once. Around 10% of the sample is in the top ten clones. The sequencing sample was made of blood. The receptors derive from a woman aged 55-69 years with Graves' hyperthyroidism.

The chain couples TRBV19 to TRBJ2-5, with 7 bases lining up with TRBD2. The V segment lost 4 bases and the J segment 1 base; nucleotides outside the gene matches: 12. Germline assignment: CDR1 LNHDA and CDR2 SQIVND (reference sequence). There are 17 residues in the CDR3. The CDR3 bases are TGTGCCAGTAGTAATTACCAGCGGGGAATCTCCCAAGAGACCCAGTACTTC. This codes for CASSNYQRGISQETQYF.

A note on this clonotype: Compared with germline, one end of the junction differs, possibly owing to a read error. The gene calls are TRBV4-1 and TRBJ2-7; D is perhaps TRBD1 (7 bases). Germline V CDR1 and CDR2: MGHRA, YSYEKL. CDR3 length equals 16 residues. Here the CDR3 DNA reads TGCGCCAGCAGCCAAGATTTTTACAGGGGAGGATCCGAGCAGCACTTC. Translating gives CASSQDFYRGGSEQHF.

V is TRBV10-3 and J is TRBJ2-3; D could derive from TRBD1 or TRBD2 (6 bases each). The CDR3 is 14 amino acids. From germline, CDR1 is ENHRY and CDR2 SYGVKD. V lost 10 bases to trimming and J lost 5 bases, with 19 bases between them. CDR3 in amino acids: CATGEGEELDTQYF. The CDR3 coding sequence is TGTGCCACAGGAGAGGGGGAGGAGTTAGATACGCAGTATTTT.

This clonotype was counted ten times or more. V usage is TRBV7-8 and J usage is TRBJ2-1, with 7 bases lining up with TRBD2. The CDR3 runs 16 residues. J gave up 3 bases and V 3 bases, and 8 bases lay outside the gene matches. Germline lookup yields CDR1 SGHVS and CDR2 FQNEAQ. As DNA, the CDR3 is TGTGCCAGCAGCTTTACCGAAACTAGCGACTACAATGAGCAGTTCTTC. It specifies CASSFTETSDYNEQFF.

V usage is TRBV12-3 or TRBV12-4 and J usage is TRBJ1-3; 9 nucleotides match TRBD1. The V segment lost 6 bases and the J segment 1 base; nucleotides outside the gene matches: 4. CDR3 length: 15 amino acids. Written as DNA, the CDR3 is TGTGCCAGCAGCGGGACAGGGACTTCTGGAAACACCATATATTTT. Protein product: CASSGTGTSGNTIYF.

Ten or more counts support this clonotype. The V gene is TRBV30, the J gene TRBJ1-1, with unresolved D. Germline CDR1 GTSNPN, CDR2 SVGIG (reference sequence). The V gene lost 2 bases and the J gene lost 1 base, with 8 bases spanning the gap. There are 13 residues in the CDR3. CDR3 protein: CAWSITQNTEAFF. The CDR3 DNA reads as TGTGCCTGGAGTATAACGCAGAACACTGAAGCTTTCTTT.

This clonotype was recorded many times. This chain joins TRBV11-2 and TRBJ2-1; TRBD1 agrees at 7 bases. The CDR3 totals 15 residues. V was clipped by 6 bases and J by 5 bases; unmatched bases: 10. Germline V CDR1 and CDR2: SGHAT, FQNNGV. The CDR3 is CASSSYRDRNNEQFF. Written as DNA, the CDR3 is TGTGCCAGCAGTTCCTACCGGGACAGAAACAATGAGCAGTTCTTC.

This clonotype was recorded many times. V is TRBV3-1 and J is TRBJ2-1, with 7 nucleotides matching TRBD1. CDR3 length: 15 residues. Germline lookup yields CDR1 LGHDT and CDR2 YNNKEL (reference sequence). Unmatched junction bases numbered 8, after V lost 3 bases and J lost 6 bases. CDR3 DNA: TGTGCCAGCAGCCAGACAGGGTGGGGCGGCAATGAGCAGTTCTTC. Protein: CASSQTGWGGNEQFF.

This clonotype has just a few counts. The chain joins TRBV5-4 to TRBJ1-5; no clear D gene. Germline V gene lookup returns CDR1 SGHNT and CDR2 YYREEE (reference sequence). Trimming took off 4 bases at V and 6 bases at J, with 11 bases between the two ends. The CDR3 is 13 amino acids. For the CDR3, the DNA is TGTGCCAGCAGCCCCGAGTCGGGTCAGCCCCAGCATTTT. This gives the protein CASSPESGQPQHF.

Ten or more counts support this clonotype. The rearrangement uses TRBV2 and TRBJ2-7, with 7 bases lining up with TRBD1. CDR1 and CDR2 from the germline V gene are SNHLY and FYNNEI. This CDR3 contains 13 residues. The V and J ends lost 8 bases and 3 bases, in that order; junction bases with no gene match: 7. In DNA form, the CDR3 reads TGTGCCAGCGTACGGGACAGCAACTACGAGCAGTACTTC. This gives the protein CASVRDSNYEQYF.

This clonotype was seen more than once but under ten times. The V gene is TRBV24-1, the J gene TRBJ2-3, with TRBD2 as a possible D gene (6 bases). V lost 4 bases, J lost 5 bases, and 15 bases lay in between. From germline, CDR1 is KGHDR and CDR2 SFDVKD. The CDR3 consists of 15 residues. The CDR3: CATSEPGDSGDTQYF. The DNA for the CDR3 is TGTGCCACCAGTGAGCCCGGAGATAGCGGAGATACGCAGTATTTT.

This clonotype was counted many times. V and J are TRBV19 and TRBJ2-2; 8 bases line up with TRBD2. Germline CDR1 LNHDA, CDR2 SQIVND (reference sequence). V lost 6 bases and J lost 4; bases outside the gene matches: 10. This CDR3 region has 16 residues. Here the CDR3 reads CASSPSGGRLTGELFF. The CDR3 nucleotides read TGTGCCAGTAGCCCCAGTGGCGGGAGGCTCACCGGGGAGCTGTTTTTT.

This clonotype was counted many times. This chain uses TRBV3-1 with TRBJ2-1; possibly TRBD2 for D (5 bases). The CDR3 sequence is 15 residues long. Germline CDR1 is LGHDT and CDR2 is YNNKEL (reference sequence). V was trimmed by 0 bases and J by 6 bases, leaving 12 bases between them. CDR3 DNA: TGTGCCAGCAGCCAAGACGGTGGGAGAGGCAATGAGCAGTTCTTC. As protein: CASSQDGGRGNEQFF.

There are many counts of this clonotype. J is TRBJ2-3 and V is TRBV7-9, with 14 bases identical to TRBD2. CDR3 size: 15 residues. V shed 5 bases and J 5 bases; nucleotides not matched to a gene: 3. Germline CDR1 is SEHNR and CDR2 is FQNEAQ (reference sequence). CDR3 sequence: CASSEGTSGRDTQYF. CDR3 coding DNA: TGTGCCAGCAGCGAAGGGACTAGCGGGAGAGATACGCAGTATTTT.

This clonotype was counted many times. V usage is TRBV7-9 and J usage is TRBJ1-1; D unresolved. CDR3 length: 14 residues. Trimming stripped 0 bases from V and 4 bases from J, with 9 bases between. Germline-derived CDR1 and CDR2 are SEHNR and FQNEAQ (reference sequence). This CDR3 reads CASSLATVSTEAFF. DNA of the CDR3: TGTGCCAGCAGCTTAGCCACTGTGAGCACTGAAGCTTTCTTT.

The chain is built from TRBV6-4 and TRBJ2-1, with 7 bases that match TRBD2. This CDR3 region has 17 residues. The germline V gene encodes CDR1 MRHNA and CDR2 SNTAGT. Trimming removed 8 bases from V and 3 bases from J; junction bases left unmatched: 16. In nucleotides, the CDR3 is TGTGCCAGCCCTAGGGGAGGGGCTCCCCTCTACTACAATGAGCAGTTCTTC. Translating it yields CASPRGGAPLYYNEQFF.

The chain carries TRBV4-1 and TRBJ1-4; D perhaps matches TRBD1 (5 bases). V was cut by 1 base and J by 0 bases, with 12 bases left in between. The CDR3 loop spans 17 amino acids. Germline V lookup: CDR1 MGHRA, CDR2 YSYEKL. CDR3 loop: CASSQAGGRATNEKLFF. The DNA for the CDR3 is TGCGCCAGCAGCCAAGCGGGGGGAAGGGCAACTAATGAAAAACTGTTTTTT.

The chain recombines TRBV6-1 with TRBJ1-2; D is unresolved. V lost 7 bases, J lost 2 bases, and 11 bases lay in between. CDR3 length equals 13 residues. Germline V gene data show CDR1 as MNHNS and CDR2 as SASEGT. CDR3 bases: TGTGCCAGCAAAAGCCAGGTGAACTATGGCTACACCTTC. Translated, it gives CASKSQVNYGYTF.

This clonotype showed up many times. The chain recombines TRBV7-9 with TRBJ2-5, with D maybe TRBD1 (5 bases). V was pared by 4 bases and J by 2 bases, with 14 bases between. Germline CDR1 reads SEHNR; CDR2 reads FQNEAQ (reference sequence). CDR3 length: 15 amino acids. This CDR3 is CASSWGYSLQETQYF. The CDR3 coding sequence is TGTGCCAGCAGCTGGGGCTATTCTTTACAAGAGACCCAGTACTTC.

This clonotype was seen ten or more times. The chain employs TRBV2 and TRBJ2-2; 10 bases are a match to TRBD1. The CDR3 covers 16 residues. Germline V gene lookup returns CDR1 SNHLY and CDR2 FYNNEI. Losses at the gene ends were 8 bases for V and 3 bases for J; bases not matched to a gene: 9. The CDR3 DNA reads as TGTGCCAGCCTTTCCCAGGGACAGGGGCACACCGGGGAGCTGTTTTTT. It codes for CASLSQGQGHTGELFF.

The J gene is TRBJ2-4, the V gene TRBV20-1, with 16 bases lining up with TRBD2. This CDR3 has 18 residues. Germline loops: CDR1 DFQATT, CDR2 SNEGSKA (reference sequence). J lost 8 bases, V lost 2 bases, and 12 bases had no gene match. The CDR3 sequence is CSARLPGLAGGPRDIQYF. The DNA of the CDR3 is TGCAGTGCTAGATTACCGGGACTAGCGGGAGGGCCTAGGGACATTCAGTACTTC.